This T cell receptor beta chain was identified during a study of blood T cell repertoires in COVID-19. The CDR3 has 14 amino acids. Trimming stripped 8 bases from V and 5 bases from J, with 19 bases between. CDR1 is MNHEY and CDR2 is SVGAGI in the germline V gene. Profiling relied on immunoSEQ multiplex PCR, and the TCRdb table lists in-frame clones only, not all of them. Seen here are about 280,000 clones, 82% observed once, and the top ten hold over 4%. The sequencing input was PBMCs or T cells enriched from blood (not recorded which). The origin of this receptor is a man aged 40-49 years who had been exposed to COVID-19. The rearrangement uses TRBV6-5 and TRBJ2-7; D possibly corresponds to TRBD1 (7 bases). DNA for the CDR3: TGTGCCAGCCGCAAGGAGGGGGCTAGCGACGAGCAGTACTTC. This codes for CASRKEGASDEQYF.